The rows below give T cell receptor beta chains drawn from one sample of a study of shared clonotypes between healthy human individuals. Assay used: immunoSEQ multiplex PCR; TCRdb lists only in-frame clones, some missing. This sample has approximately 1.5 million clones, with roughly 98% found just once. Sequenced: naive CD4+ T cells sorted from blood. These receptors all stem from a young man in good health. Both conserved end residues are part of each CDR3. Fields, in order: D gene, J gene, V gene, CDR3 protein. D genes are given only for firm matches.

D: .
J: TRBJ1-1
V: TRBV6-6
CDR3: CASSYRGGPNTEAFF

D: TRBD2
J: TRBJ2-2
V: TRBV14
CDR3: CASSHPRRASGRGTGELFF

D: .
J: TRBJ1-4
V: TRBV11-2
CDR3: CASSLLTGGEKLFF

D: .
J: TRBJ2-3
V: TRBV5-1
CDR3: CASSSREIVESDTQYF

D: TRBD2
J: TRBJ2-1
V: TRBV13
CDR3: CASSPIAGGSYNEQFF

D: TRBD1
J: TRBJ2-7
V: TRBV29-1
CDR3: CSVDGAGGKHEQYF

D: TRBD1
J: TRBJ2-3
V: TRBV5-1
CDR3: CASSLGTGVLPDTQYF

D: .
J: TRBJ2-5
V: TRBV5-1
CDR3: CASSLGGKETQYF

D: .
J: TRBJ1-3
V: TRBV2
CDR3: CASSVDSGNTIYF

D: TRBD1
J: TRBJ2-7
V: TRBV15
CDR3: CATSTSRDRRQWEQYF

D: .
J: TRBJ1-5
V: TRBV28
CDR3: CASSFSGPSGTYSNQPQHF

D: TRBD2
J: TRBJ2-3
V: TRBV28
CDR3: CASSRPSGIGTDTQYF

D: TRBD2
J: TRBJ2-1
V: TRBV7-2
CDR3: CASRTHRTSGSGDEQFF

D: .
J: TRBJ2-1
V: TRBV18
CDR3: CASSVLSEGYNEQFF

D: .
J: TRBJ1-5
V: TRBV29-1
CDR3: CSVGDNNQPQHF

D: .
J: TRBJ2-3
V: TRBV5-1
CDR3: CASSLALGGDTQYF

D: TRBD2
J: TRBJ2-1
V: TRBV10-3
CDR3: CAISESYTSGSLSNEQFF

D: .
J: TRBJ2-5
V: TRBV27
CDR3: CASSPPPKGSGETQYF